This T cell receptor beta chain came from a study of identical twins. Whole-study findings and limits: Compared with models, monozygotic twins showed more out-of-frame TCR alpha sharing. Less excess twin sharing appeared in beta out-of-frame sequences.

Unique molecular identifiers were present on the cDNA, which also gained a universal primer site by template switching. TCRdb processed the 5' RACE reads anew with MiXCR; each CDR3 protein has one entry. This sample has fewer than 250,000 distinct CDR3 sequences, with 6% to 8.5% found just once. Germline CDR1 reads SEHNR; CDR2 reads FQNEAQ (reference sequence). There are 13 residues in the CDR3. Deletions cut 5 bases from V and 7 bases from J, with 15 bases between. Notes on this clonotype: Its antigen is undetermined.

Only healthy Caucasians were included as donors. This sample also belongs to another study, concerning yellow fever vaccine responses in identical twins.

The gene calls are TRBV7-9 and TRBJ2-7; no clear D gene. This receptor was taken from a young woman in good health. Sequenced sample: CD8+ T cells sorted from blood. This CDR3 is CASSPSGYWEQYV. As DNA, the CDR3 is TGTGCCAGCAGCCCGTCGGGCTATTGGGAGCAGTACGTC.